This T cell receptor beta chain was identified in a study of glioma-infiltrating T cells. Using RNA template, CDR3s of TCR alpha and beta were amplified with iRepertoire arm-PCR. TCRdb itself ran the multiplex PCR reads through MiXCR, one entry per CDR3 protein. The table shows more than 350,000 distinct CDR3 sequences, with roughly 41% occurring only once. The receptor was isolated from a human donor with low-grade glioma or glioblastoma, undergoing nonglioma brain surgery, or in good health (not recorded which). What was sequenced was glioma tissue, nonneoplastic brain tissue, or PBMCs (not recorded which).

The CDR3 loop is CSAHPGQGRQPQHF. In DNA, the CDR3 is TGCAGTGCTCATCCGGGACAGGGGAGACAGCCCCAGCATTTT. The chain employs TRBV20-1 and TRBJ1-5; TRBD1 matches at 10 bases. The junction had 8 bases not matched to a gene; V was cut back by 5 bases and J by 7 bases. This CDR3 is built from 14 residues. CDR1 is DFQATT and CDR2 is SNEGSKA in the germline V gene (reference sequence).